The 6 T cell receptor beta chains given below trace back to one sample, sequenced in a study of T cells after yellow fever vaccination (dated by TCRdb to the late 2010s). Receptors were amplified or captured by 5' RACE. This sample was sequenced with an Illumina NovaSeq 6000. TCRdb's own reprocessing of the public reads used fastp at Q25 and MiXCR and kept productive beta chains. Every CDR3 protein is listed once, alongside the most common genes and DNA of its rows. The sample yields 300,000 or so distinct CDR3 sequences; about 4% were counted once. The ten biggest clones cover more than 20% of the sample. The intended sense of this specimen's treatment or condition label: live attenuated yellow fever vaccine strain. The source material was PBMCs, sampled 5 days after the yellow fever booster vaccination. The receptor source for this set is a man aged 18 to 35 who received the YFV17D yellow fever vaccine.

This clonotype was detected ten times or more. The CDR3 reads CASSLLGGTSTDTQYF. For the CDR3, the DNA is TGTGCCAGCAGTTTACTAGGCGGAACTAGCACAGATACGCAGTATTTT. This chain joins TRBV27 and TRBJ2-3; D remains unclear. Germline lookup yields CDR1 MNHEY and CDR2 SMNVEV (reference sequence). The CDR3 loop spans 16 amino acids. V lost 2 bases and J lost 0, with 12 bases in between.

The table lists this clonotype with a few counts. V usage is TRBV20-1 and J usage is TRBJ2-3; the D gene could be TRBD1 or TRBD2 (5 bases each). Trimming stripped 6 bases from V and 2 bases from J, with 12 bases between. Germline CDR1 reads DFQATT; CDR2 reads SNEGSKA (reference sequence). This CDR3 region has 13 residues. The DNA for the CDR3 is TGCAGTGCCGGGACGGAAATCACAGATACGCAGTATTTT. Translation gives CSAGTEITDTQYF.

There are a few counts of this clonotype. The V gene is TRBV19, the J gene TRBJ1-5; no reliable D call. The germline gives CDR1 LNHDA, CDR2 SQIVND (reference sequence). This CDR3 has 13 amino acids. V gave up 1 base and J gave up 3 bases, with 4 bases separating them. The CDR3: CASSIGTNQPQHF. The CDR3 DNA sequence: TGTGCCAGTAGTATAGGGACCAATCAGCCCCAGCATTTT.

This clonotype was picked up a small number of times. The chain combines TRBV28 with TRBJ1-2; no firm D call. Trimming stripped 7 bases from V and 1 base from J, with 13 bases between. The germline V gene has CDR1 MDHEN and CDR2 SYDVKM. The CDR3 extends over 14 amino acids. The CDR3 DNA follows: TGTGCCAGCATCTCACCCCTCTTTAACTATGGCTACACCTTC. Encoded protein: CASISPLFNYGYTF.

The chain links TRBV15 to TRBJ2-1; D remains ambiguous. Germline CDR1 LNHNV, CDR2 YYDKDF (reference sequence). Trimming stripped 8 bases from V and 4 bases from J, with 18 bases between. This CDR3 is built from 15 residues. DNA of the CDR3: TGTGCCACCGGACGGGCCCGGGCAATTTACAATGAGCAGTTCTTC. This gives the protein CATGRARAIYNEQFF.

The CDR3 spells CASSLISAGNTIYF. The CDR3 DNA sequence: TGTGCCAGCAGCTTAATTTCAGCCGGAAACACCATATATTTT. The chain uses TRBV7-2 and TRBJ1-3; D uncertain. The CDR3 extends over 14 amino acids. Germline V gene sequence: CDR1 SGHTA, CDR2 FQGNSA. Deletions cut 2 bases from V and 4 bases from J, with 9 bases between.